Following are 4 T cell receptor beta chains from one sample sequenced in a study of technical replicates of blood from a handful of donors (dated by TCRdb to about 2017). The library came from the immunoSEQ multiplex PCR assay. TCRdb holds this immuneACCESS table with in-frame rearrangements only. Some clones are missing; in checked studies, unresolved V genes explain under half, and the rest has no known cause. This sample lists about 88,000 clones; approximately 95% were detected once. The ten largest clones represent under 0.35% of the sample. Sequenced material: T cells isolated from PBMCs. The receptor set was obtained from a human donor in good health.

The chain employs TRBV25-1 and TRBJ2-5; D not resolved. Trimming cost V 4 bases and J 1 base, with 7 bases left between them. CDR1 is MGHDK and CDR2 is SYGVNS in the germline V gene. CDR3 length: 13 amino acids. The CDR3 DNA follows: TGTGCCAGCAGTGGAGATTCCCAAGAGACCCAGTACTTC. Amino acid sequence: CASSGDSQETQYF.

This clone was seen a few times. V usage is TRBV7-8 and J usage is TRBJ1-2, with D perhaps matching TRBD1 (6 bases). V was cut by 0 bases and J by 4 bases, with 12 bases left in between. The CDR3 spans 15 residues. CDR1 SGHVS and CDR2 FQNEAQ come from the germline V gene. This CDR3 is CASSLAKGVSYGYTF. DNA for the CDR3: TGTGCCAGCAGCTTAGCGAAGGGGGTCTCCTATGGCTACACCTTC.

This clone was detected only a few times. The chain recombines TRBV5-1 with TRBJ1-2; 7 nucleotides match TRBD1. The trim removed 5 bases at V and 3 bases at J, leaving 4 bases unmatched. CDR3 size: 13 residues. Per the germline V gene, CDR1 is SGHRS and CDR2 is YFSETQ. Here the CDR3 DNA reads TGCGCCAGCAGAAACGGGACAGACTATGGCTACACCTTC. It is translated as CASRNGTDYGYTF.

The genes are TRBV6-5 and TRBJ2-1; D perhaps matches TRBD1 (5 bases). The V and J ends lost 3 bases and 6 bases respectively, with 12 bases between them. This CDR3 has 14 amino acids. CDR1 and CDR2 from the germline V gene are MNHEY and SVGAGI. In DNA, the CDR3 is TGTGCCAGCAGTTATGAGACAGAGAGCAATGAGCAGTTCTTC. Translated: CASSYETESNEQFF.